The clone carrying this T cell receptor (beta chain) occurred many times. Its antigen remains unidentified. This entry comes from a study of read filtering for tumor transcriptome and immune sequencing. Study background: IR-seq gave about 3.5 to 10.27 million TCR reads per sample; RNA-seq gave roughly 80 to 1,400. Study-level findings and limits: In IR-seq, single-read clonotypes were about 80% of clonotypes but approximately 3.5% of reads.

From 300 to 450 ng of RNA, a library with molecular barcoded alpha/delta and beta/gamma adaptors was made. TCRdb processed the reads anew with MiXCR; each CDR3 protein has one entry. The sample holds about 39,000 distinct CDR3 sequences, 14% seen once. At the time of active disease, bone marrow was collected from every patient. The germline CDR1 and CDR2 sequences are LNHDA and SQIVND (reference sequence). The CDR3 length is 14 residues. V lost 3 bases and J lost 2, with 10 bases in between. The sequence derives from a donor at least 40 years old with multiple myeloma. Sequencing was done on a sample of a population of CD138-negative cells sorted from bone marrow. The gene calls are TRBV19 and TRBJ2-5; D is unclear. CDR3 in amino acids: CASSMDQLQETQYF. The CDR3 region has the DNA TGTGCCAGTAGTATGGATCAGCTACAAGAGACCCAGTACTTC.